What follows are 21 T cell receptor beta chains derived from one specimen sequenced in a study of PD-1 blockade in classical Hodgkin lymphoma. Time point of the sample: cycle 4 day 1 (C4D1), after more than five weeks of nivolumab. Each patient relapsed following autologous stem cell transplantation, and prior brentuximab vedotin exposure differed. Profiling relied on immunoSEQ multiplex PCR, and the TCRdb table lists in-frame clones only, not all of them. The sample yields roughly 30,000 clones, around 81% seen once. The sequencing used peripheral blood mononuclear cells (PBMCs), collected before the fourth cycle of nivolumab. The receptors were sampled from a human donor with classical Hodgkin lymphoma.

The gene calls are TRBV4-2 and TRBJ1-1; D unresolved. The CDR3 is 14 residues long. Germline V gene data show CDR1 as LGHNA and CDR2 as YNFKEQ. V dropped 4 bases and J dropped 0 bases, with 9 bases sitting between them. CDR3 nucleotides: TGTGCCAGCAGCCCCCAACAGATGAACACTGAAGCTTTCTTT. Its translation is CASSPQQMNTEAFF.

This chain uses TRBV6-6 with TRBJ2-2; 8 bases align to TRBD1. Germline V lookup: CDR1 MNHNY, CDR2 SVGAGI (reference sequence). J was trimmed by 7 bases and V by 6 bases; bases with no gene match: 4. This CDR3 spans 13 amino acids. The CDR3 region is CASRQGAVGELFF. For the CDR3, the DNA is TGTGCCAGCAGGCAGGGGGCGGTCGGGGAGCTGTTTTTT.

This chain joins TRBV10-3 and TRBJ2-1; 8 nucleotides agree with TRBD1. This CDR3 region has 14 residues. The germline gives CDR1 ENHRY, CDR2 SYGVKD. V was pared by 8 bases and J by 9 bases, with 12 bases of the junction left unmatched. The CDR3 spells CAILSGGASLEQFF. The CDR3 nucleotides read TGTGCCATCCTGTCAGGGGGCGCTTCTCTTGAGCAGTTCTTC.

This clone was observed a few times. The V and J genes are TRBV2 and TRBJ2-5, with 14 bases lining up with TRBD2. The CDR3 runs to 15 residues. The ends lost 8 bases at V and 3 bases at J; junction bases unmatched: 5. Germline V CDR1 and CDR2: SNHLY, FYNNEI. The DNA of the CDR3 is TGTGCCAGCGGGAGGACTAGCGGGGGGAAAGAGACCCAGTACTTC. It encodes CASGRTSGGKETQYF. Looking up the rest from reference TRBV2 and TRBJ2-5 gives the full variable domain: EPEVTQTPSHQVTQMGQEVILRCVPISNHLYFYWYRQILGQKVEFLVSFYNNEISEKSEIFDDQFSVERPDGSNFTLKIRSTKLEDSAMYFCASGRTSGGKETQYFGPGTRLLVL.

The count of this clone is one. This chain uses TRBV4-1 with TRBJ1-2, with 9 nucleotides matching TRBD1. V lost 3 bases and J lost 3; bases outside the gene matches: 8. The V gene's germline CDR1 is MGHRA and CDR2 YSYEKL. This CDR3 has 16 residues. CDR3 region: CASSHSGTGLDYGYTF. The CDR3 DNA reads TGCGCCAGCAGCCATTCAGGGACAGGGCTGGACTATGGCTACACCTTC.

V is TRBV7-2 and J is TRBJ2-1; no firm D call. CDR3 size: 13 residues. Trimming left V 7 bases short and J 0 bases short, with 7 bases between. CDR1 is SGHTA, CDR2 FQGNSA, per germline. The CDR3 region has the DNA TGTGCCAGCAACCCGGGCTCCTACAATGAGCAGTTCTTC. The encoded protein is CASNPGSYNEQFF.

V gene TRBV27 combines with J gene TRBJ1-5; D is uncertain. Germline V gene sequence: CDR1 MNHEY, CDR2 SMNVEV (reference sequence). V was cut by 7 bases and J by 3 bases, with 13 bases left in between. There are 14 residues in the CDR3. CDR3: CASTAPGNNQPQHF. The CDR3 nucleotides read TGTGCCAGCACCGCCCCGGGCAACAATCAGCCCCAGCATTTT.

Remarks on this clone: One junction end disagrees with the germline gene, perhaps due to a read error. This rearrangement joins TRBV30 to TRBJ2-5; D remains ambiguous. The CDR3 is 14 amino acids. CDR1 and CDR2 from the germline V gene are GTSNPN and SVGIG (reference sequence). CDR3 nucleotides: TGTGCCTGGAGTGTATTGGTAGCAAGAGAGGCCCAGTACTTC. Its protein is CAWSVLVAREAQYF.

The J gene is TRBJ1-5, the V gene TRBV6-5, with a tentative D call TRBD1 (5 bases). Trimming shortened V by 3 bases and J by 3 bases, and 9 bases separated the two germline ends. Germline V gives CDR1 MNHEY, CDR2 SVGAGI. The CDR3 contains 14 residues. The CDR3 spells CASSYGAYNQPQHF. In DNA, the CDR3 is TGTGCCAGCAGTTATGGGGCGTACAATCAGCCCCAGCATTTT.

This clone came up a few times. The genes are TRBV27 and TRBJ1-5, with 9 bases that match TRBD1. CDR3 length: 13 amino acids. Germline values: CDR1 MNHEY, CDR2 SMNVEV (reference sequence). V dropped 0 bases and J dropped 13; count of bases not matched to a gene: 4. This CDR3 reads CASSLSRTGEQHF. The CDR3 DNA is TGTGCCAGCAGTTTATCCCGGACAGGGGAACAGCATTTT.

This clone was recorded a few times. The genes are TRBV6-6 and TRBJ2-2, with D uncertain. The V end lost 6 bases, the J end lost 9 bases, and 8 bases lay between the germline ends. Germline V gene lookup returns CDR1 MNHNY and CDR2 SVGAGI (reference sequence). This CDR3 has 11 residues. The CDR3 bases are TGTGCCAGCAGCCCCCGGAGGGAGCTGTTTTTT. Translation: CASSPRRELFF.

This clone was detected a few times. CDR3 loop: CASSRRAARYNEQFF. The CDR3 bases are TGTGCCAGTAGTAGGAGGGCGGCTCGCTACAATGAGCAGTTCTTC. The rearrangement uses TRBV19 and TRBJ2-1; the D gene is possibly TRBD2 (6 bases). V lost 4 bases to trimming and J lost 3 bases, with 13 bases between them. The CDR3 loop spans 15 amino acids. Per the germline V gene, CDR1 is LNHDA and CDR2 is SQIVND (reference sequence).

J is TRBJ2-7 and V is TRBV21-1; the D call in the table, TRBD2, was not verified against the DNA. TRBV21-1 is marked as a pseudogene. The CDR3 runs 17 residues. The CDR3 sequence is CASSKERRQRRIYEQYF. The CDR3 DNA reads TGTGCCAGCAGCAAAGAACGGAGGCAGCGAAGAATCTACGAGCAGTACTTC.

The rearrangement joins TRBV7-9 to TRBJ2-7; tentatively, D is TRBD2 (6 bases). The germline gives CDR1 SEHNR, CDR2 FQNEAQ (reference sequence). There are 17 residues in the CDR3. V shed 8 bases and J shed 2 bases, with 25 bases lying between them. The CDR3 DNA sequence: TGTGCCAGCGGTCGACAGCCACGAGCGGGTAAGACCTACGAGCAGTACTTC. It yields the protein CASGRQPRAGKTYEQYF. The complete variable domain, with remaining parts taken from reference TRBV7-9 and TRBJ2-7, reads DTGVSQNPRHKITKRGQNVTFRCDPISEHNRLYWYRQTLGQGPEFLTYFQNEAQLEKSRLLSDRFSAERPKGSFSTLEIQRTEQGDSAMYLCASGRQPRAGKTYEQYFGPGTRLTVT.

The CDR3 is CATSRLSGFFQETQYF. For the CDR3, the DNA is TGTGCCACCAGCAGACTTAGCGGGTTCTTCCAAGAGACCCAGTACTTC. The J gene is TRBJ2-5, the V gene TRBV15, with TRBD2 identical over 7 bases. Trimming took 2 bases from V and 1 from J; bases not matched to a gene: 7. The CDR3 extends over 16 amino acids. In germline, CDR1 is LNHNV, CDR2 YYDKDF (reference sequence).

This clone was picked up one time. This rearrangement joins TRBV4-1 to TRBJ2-5; 12 positions match TRBD2. Germline V gives CDR1 MGHRA, CDR2 YSYEKL. V trimming: 4 bases; J trimming: 5 bases; junction bases outside the gene matches: 5. This CDR3 has 15 amino acids. The CDR3 protein is CASSPTSGSYETQYF. In DNA, the CDR3 is TGCGCCAGCAGCCCGACTAGCGGGAGTTATGAGACCCAGTACTTC.

This chain connects TRBV4-3 to TRBJ2-2, with TRBD2 matching 7 bases. Unmatched junction bases numbered 2, after V lost 0 bases and J lost 1 base. The CDR3 is 16 residues long. The V gene's germline CDR1 is LGHNA and CDR2 YSLEER. This CDR3 reads CASSQEGGGNTGELFF. CDR3 nucleotide sequence: TGCGCCAGCAGCCAAGAAGGCGGGGGGAACACCGGGGAGCTGTTTTTT.

This clone appeared a few times. This chain links TRBV6-6 with TRBJ1-6; D is possibly TRBD1 (6 bases). The germline V and J ends were trimmed by 5 bases and 8 bases, with 10 bases remaining between them. The germline CDR1 and CDR2 sequences are MNHNY and SVGAGI (reference sequence). This CDR3 is 13 amino acids long. The CDR3 DNA reads TGTGCCAGCAGTGCCGGGACACATTCACCCCTCCACTTT. It is translated as CASSAGTHSPLHF.

This clone was counted between two and nine times. The chain joins TRBV2 to TRBJ1-3; the D gene is possibly TRBD1 (5 bases). Trimming pared 2 bases from V and 4 bases from J, leaving 12 bases between. In germline, CDR1 is SNHLY, CDR2 FYNNEI. The CDR3 length is 15 residues. CDR3 protein: CASSEIRDPGNTIYF. The DNA for the CDR3 is TGTGCCAGCAGTGAAATCAGGGATCCAGGAAACACCATATATTTT.

The chain uses TRBV7-2 and TRBJ1-4; weak D call: TRBD1 (5 bases). Trimming took 5 bases from V and 8 from J, leaving 12 bases between them. This CDR3 region has 13 residues. CDR1 is SGHTA, CDR2 FQGNSA, per germline. The CDR3 spells CASSPAGIEKLFF. The CDR3 nucleotides read TGTGCCAGCAGCCCCGCAGGGATCGAAAAACTGTTTTTT. The variable domain in full, completed from reference TRBV7-2 and TRBJ1-4, reads GAGVSQSPSNKVTEKGKDVELRCDPISGHTALYWYRQSLGQGLEFLIYFQGNSAPDKSGLPSDRFSAERTGGSVSTLTIQRTQQEDSAVYLCASSPAGIEKLFFGSGTQLSVL.

The rearrangement uses TRBV5-1 and TRBJ1-1, with TRBD1 as a possible D gene (5 bases). Germline CDR1 and CDR2: SGHRS and YFSETQ. The CDR3 is made up of 15 amino acids. V was pared by 2 bases and J by 6 bases, with 17 bases between. The chain's CDR3 is CASSFGAGTVAEAFF. DNA of the CDR3: TGCGCCAGCAGCTTTGGCGCCGGGACCGTCGCTGAAGCTTTCTTT.